A single sample is the source of the 13 T cell receptor beta chains below, sequenced in a study of patients and donors after allogeneic stem cell transplantation. TCRdb itself ran the RT-PCR reads through MiXCR, one entry per CDR3 protein. The table records about 150,000 distinct CDR3 sequences, approximately 22% of them present only once. Sequencing was carried out using blood, either unsorted or a sorted T cell fraction (not recorded which). The receptors derive from a human donor who was either an allogeneic HSCT recipient or a stem cell or donor lymphocyte infusion donor (not recorded which). It is not recorded whose cells these are; they may come from a transplant donor.

This clonotype has a handful of counts. The genes are TRBV20-1 and TRBJ2-1; maybe TRBD2 (6 bases). Germline CDR1 and CDR2: DFQATT and SNEGSKA (reference sequence). This CDR3 comprises 14 residues. Deletions cut 4 bases from V and 1 base from J, with 11 bases between. CDR3 protein: CSAIGGGSYNEQFF. The CDR3, as DNA: TGCAGTGCTATTGGGGGAGGTTCCTACAATGAGCAGTTCTTC.

The chain uses TRBV28 and TRBJ1-1; weak D call: TRBD1 (6 bases). Between the trimmed V and J ends, which lost 4 bases and 1 base, there was a span of 10 bases. The CDR3 consists of 14 residues. CDR1 and CDR2 (germline): MDHEN, SYDVKM. The CDR3 loop is CASSSGQQNTEAFF. The DNA for the CDR3 is TGTGCCAGCAGTTCGGGACAACAGAACACTGAAGCTTTCTTT.

This clonotype was found many times. The CDR3 protein is CASLWGGSNQPQHF. The CDR3, as DNA: TGTGCCAGCCTTTGGGGGGGGAGCAATCAGCCCCAGCATTTT. J is TRBJ1-5 and V is TRBV12-3 or TRBV12-4, with a possible D match to TRBD1 (5 bases). V was clipped by 8 bases and J by 1 base, with 12 bases between them. The CDR3 length is 14 residues.

J is TRBJ2-1 and V is TRBV2; D not resolved. Germline assignment: CDR1 SNHLY and CDR2 FYNNEI. The ends were cut back, 7 bases at V and 5 bases at J, with 21 bases in the middle. This CDR3 comprises 16 residues. The CDR3 DNA follows: TGTGCCAGCACTAGAGGCGGATACTTGGCCGACAATGAGCAGTTCTTC. It encodes CASTRGGYLADNEQFF.

This clonotype has more than one count but fewer than ten. This sequence joins TRBV4-1 and TRBJ2-7, with D possibly matching TRBD1 (5 bases). The germline V gene encodes CDR1 MGHRA and CDR2 YSYEKL. The CDR3 has 12 amino acids. V was trimmed by 4 bases and J by 5 bases, leaving 9 bases between them. The chain's CDR3 is CASSPTENEQYF. The CDR3, as DNA: TGCGCCAGCAGCCCGACAGAAAACGAGCAGTACTTC.

The V call is TRBV2, the J call TRBJ1-1; the D is unclear. The CDR3 spans 13 residues. Looked up from germline, CDR1 is SNHLY and CDR2 is FYNNEI. Trimming took 2 bases from V and 1 from J, leaving 5 bases between them. The CDR3 loop reads CASSELANTEAFF. CDR3 nucleotide sequence: TGTGCCAGCAGTGAATTGGCGAACACTGAAGCTTTCTTT.

J is TRBJ1-1 and V is TRBV20-1; 7 bases map to TRBD1. This CDR3 contains 14 residues. Germline assignment: CDR1 DFQATT and CDR2 SNEGSKA (reference sequence). The V and J ends lost 5 bases and 1 base, in that order; junction bases with no gene match: 7. CDR3 sequence (DNA): TGCAGTGCTCTACAACAGGGGTGGAACACTGAAGCTTTCTTT. This codes for CSALQQGWNTEAFF.

This chain connects TRBV20-1 to TRBJ2-1, with 11 nucleotides matching TRBD2. CDR3 length: 15 amino acids. Germline V gene data show CDR1 as DFQATT and CDR2 as SNEGSKA (reference sequence). V lost 6 bases to trimming and J lost 6 bases; unmatched junction nucleotides: 10. The CDR3 DNA reads TGCAGTGCACTGACGACGCTAGCGGGGGGCAATGAGCAGTTCTTC. It translates to CSALTTLAGGNEQFF.

The sample holds many counts of this clonotype. This chain uses TRBV5-1 with TRBJ1-1; D ambiguous. The CDR3 totals 11 residues. V was pared by 0 bases and J by 8 bases, with 5 bases between. The germline gives CDR1 SGHRS, CDR2 YFSETQ. The CDR3 coding sequence is TGCGCCAGCAGCTTGGTCGGAGAAGCTTTCTTT. Translated: CASSLVGEAFF.

This clonotype appeared many times. The chain is built from TRBV6-6 and TRBJ1-5; D unresolved. CDR1 is MNHNY and CDR2 is SVGAGI in the germline V gene (reference sequence). Between the trimmed V and J ends, which lost 2 bases and 0 bases, there was a span of 11 bases. The CDR3 is made up of 16 amino acids. CDR3 sequence (DNA): TGTGCCAGCAGTTACGCACGGCTTCATAGCAATCAGCCCCAGCATTTT. Amino acid sequence: CASSYARLHSNQPQHF.

The chain carries TRBV9 and TRBJ2-2; D not resolved. Germline loops: CDR1 SGDLS, CDR2 YYNGEE. The CDR3 has 16 residues. The germline V and J ends were trimmed by 0 bases and 0 bases, with 9 bases remaining between them. For the CDR3, the DNA is TGTGCCAGCAGCGTAGTGGGCAATACGAACACCGGGGAGCTGTTTTTT. Its protein is CASSVVGNTNTGELFF.

This clonotype was observed a handful of times. The chain uses TRBV11-2 and TRBJ2-5, with 11 positions matching TRBD2. The CDR3 consists of 16 residues. V lost 5 bases, J lost 4 bases, and 9 bases stayed unmatched. Germline lookup yields CDR1 SGHAT and CDR2 FQNNGV. As DNA, the CDR3 is TGTGCCAGCAGCAAAATAGCGGGGGGGCTTCCAGAGACCCAGTACTTC. Its protein is CASSKIAGGLPETQYF.

The gene calls are TRBV15 and TRBJ2-1; D ambiguous. V lost 1 base and J 4 bases, leaving 11 bases between the germline ends. The germline V gene encodes CDR1 LNHNV and CDR2 YYDKDF (reference sequence). This CDR3 contains 15 residues. The CDR3 region has the DNA TGTGCCACCAGCAGAGCGTCGGTAGGTTACAATGAGCAGTTCTTC. Its protein product is CATSRASVGYNEQFF.